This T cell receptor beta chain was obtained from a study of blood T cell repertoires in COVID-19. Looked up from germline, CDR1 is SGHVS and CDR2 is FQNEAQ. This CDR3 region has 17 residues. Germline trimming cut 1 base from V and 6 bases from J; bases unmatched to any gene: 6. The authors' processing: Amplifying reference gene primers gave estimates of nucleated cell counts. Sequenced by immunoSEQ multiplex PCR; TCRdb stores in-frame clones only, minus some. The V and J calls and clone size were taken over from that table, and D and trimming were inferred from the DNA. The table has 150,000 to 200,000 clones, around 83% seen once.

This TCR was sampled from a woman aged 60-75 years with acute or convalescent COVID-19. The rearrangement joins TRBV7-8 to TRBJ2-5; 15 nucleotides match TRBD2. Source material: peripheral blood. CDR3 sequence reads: CASSLGPGLAGGKTQYF. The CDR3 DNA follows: TGTGCCAGCAGCTTAGGCCCGGGACTAGCGGGAGGAAAGACCCAGTACTTC.